This entry is about one T cell receptor beta chain. This clone has just one count. The antigen this receptor binds is unknown. The input lacks base qualities; no much larger clone sits a single base away. This sample is drawn from a study of OX40 agonist ivuxolimab in advanced cancers. Describing the broader study: The costimulatory receptor OX40 (CD134) was targeted by ivuxolimab, a fully human IgG2 agonistic monoclonal antibody. Intravenous ivuxolimab was administered to patients every 2 weeks at six dose levels: 0.01, 0.1, 0.3, 1.5, 3 and 10 mg/kg. Of the 52 patients in dose escalation, about 20 had hepatocellular carcinoma, about 15 had melanoma, 9 had renal cell carcinoma and 9 had head and neck cancer. A male proportion of 75% to 85% and a mean age of roughly 58 years, ranging from 23 to 79, were recorded for the dose-escalation cohort. Prior anti-PD-1, anti-PD-L1 or anti-CTLA-4 therapy was permitted, and approximately 40% of dose-escalation patients had received checkpoint inhibitors. Partial responses occurred in three dose-escalation patients: two with cutaneous melanoma and one with hepatocellular carcinoma. Peripheral TCRbeta sequencing aimed to test whether ivuxolimab altered TCR sequence diversity and caused clonal T-cell expansion. The paper covers the monotherapy dose-escalation part of the phase I ivuxolimab trial, which included N ≈ 50 patients. The investigation overall reported the following: Clonal expansion of both CD4+ and CD8+ blood T cells was observed from baseline to week 6 at doses 0.1 to 3.0 mg/kg. Low levels of normalized T-cell clonal expansion were also seen in some patients who did not respond. In the 0.1-3.0 mg/kg groups, partial responders were among the patients with the lowest normalized peripheral clonal expansion, particularly in CD8+ T cells. The antigen specificity of the clonally expanded peripheral T cells was not determined. After ivuxolimab, more expanded clones were found on average in CD8+ T cells than in CD4+ T cells.

Patients with autoimmune disease history or receiving systemic immunosuppression were excluded from the trial. In every dose cohort, peripheral blood was drawn for TCR sequencing at baseline, cycle 4 day 1, and cycle 7 day 1. Samples came from an open-label, multicenter, first-in-human phase I dose-escalation trial of ivuxolimab. Adults with locally advanced or metastatic head and neck squamous cell, hepatocellular, melanoma or renal cell carcinoma were enrolled in the trial. CD4+ and CD8+ T cells were sorted separately from peripheral blood before TCR sequencing. To sequence the TCRbeta CDR3 region, genomic DNA was isolated from the sorted cells. TCRbeta CDR3 regions were sequenced using the immunoSEQ Assay. As stored in TCRdb, this immuneACCESS dataset retains in-frame rearrangements with V and J assigned. A fraction of the clones does not appear; measured against another copy, unresolved V genes explain less than half of the discrepancy, and the remainder lacks a known reason. The sample yields tens of thousands of clones; roughly 84% were counted once. The top ten constitute roughly 0.6% of the sample.

Sequences SQVTM (CDR1) and ANQGSEA (CDR2) are obtained from the germline V gene. V and J lose 6 bases and 1 base, and a span of 12 bases separates them. The CDR3 covers 13 residues, taking in both the cysteine and the phenylalanine. Here the CDR3 DNA is all that survives: 39 bases in frame from base 1. The receptor was isolated from an adult with an advanced solid tumor such as melanoma, head and neck, liver or kidney cancer. Sequenced here: CD4+ or CD8+ T cells sorted from blood, sampled in a trial of the OX40 agonist ivuxolimab. The V and J genes are TRBV29-1 and TRBJ2-5; the D gene remains uncertain. Read as DNA, the sequence is TGCAGCGTGGCTCATGGCCCCCAAGAGACCCAGTACTTC. This encodes CSVAHGPQETQYF.